The 21 T cell receptor beta chains given below trace back to one sample, sequenced in a study of shared clonotypes between healthy human individuals. Here immunoSEQ multiplex PCR was the method, and the copy in TCRdb shows in-frame clones only, minus some. Of under 1,100,000 clones in the sample, approximately 78% were seen once. Sequenced: memory CD4+ T cells from PBMCs. Subset indicated: CD45RA-negative fraction. The receptors originated from a young man in good health. Some clones in this sample may be carry-over from other donors' samples.

The chain uses TRBV11-2 and TRBJ2-7; 10 positions match TRBD2. CDR3 length: 15 residues. In germline, CDR1 is SGHAT, CDR2 FQNNGV. V trimming: 6 bases; J trimming: 2 bases; junction bases outside the gene matches: 7. CDR3 residues: CASSITGTSAYEQYF. CDR3 DNA: TGTGCCAGCAGTATTACCGGGACTAGCGCCTACGAGCAGTACTTC.

DNA of the CDR3: TGCGCCAGCAGCCTCCCCCCCCAGGGGCACATTGAAGCTTTCTTT. This encodes CASSLPPQGHIEAFF. The J gene is TRBJ1-1, the V gene TRBV4-1, with a possible D match to TRBD1 (6 bases). Trimming took 4 bases from V and 7 from J, leaving 19 bases between them. Per the germline V gene, CDR1 is MGHRA and CDR2 is YSYEKL. The CDR3 contains 15 residues.

This chain connects TRBV7-2 to TRBJ1-1; D not resolved. V was clipped by 1 base and J by 0 bases, with 15 bases between them. The CDR3 spans 17 residues. Germline V gene data show CDR1 as SGHTA and CDR2 as FQGNSA. The DNA of the CDR3 is TGTGCCAGCAGCTTAGGAGCTAGGCAGTTTATGAACACTGAAGCTTTCTTT. Its translation: CASSLGARQFMNTEAFF.

About this clone: In the same sample, other DNA sequences code for this CDR3. The J gene is TRBJ2-3, the V gene TRBV5-1; weak D call: TRBD1 (6 bases). Germline CDR1 and CDR2: SGHRS and YFSETQ. This CDR3 comprises 13 residues. V lost 2 bases and J lost 4, with 8 bases in between. CDR3 in DNA: TGCGCCAGCAGCTTACAGGGCGCAGATACGCAGTATTTT. Protein product: CASSLQGADTQYF.

This clone was seen just once. This sequence joins TRBV7-9 and TRBJ2-7, with a tentative D call TRBD1 (6 bases). In germline, CDR1 is SEHNR, CDR2 FQNEAQ (reference sequence). The CDR3 is 13 amino acids. Trimming stripped 3 bases from V and 7 bases from J, with 13 bases between. As DNA, the CDR3 is TGTGCCAGCAGCTTTGGGGTTGGGACAGAGCAGTACTTC. Its protein product is CASSFGVGTEQYF. Combining the CDR3 with reference TRBV7-9 and TRBJ2-7 gives the whole variable domain DTGVSQNPRHKITKRGQNVTFRCDPISEHNRLYWYRQTLGQGPEFLTYFQNEAQLEKSRLLSDRFSAERPKGSFSTLEIQRTEQGDSAMYLCASSFGVGTEQYFGPGTRLTVT.

For this clone: Additional DNA sequences in this sample encode the identical CDR3. The chain has TRBV7-3 and TRBJ2-2; no definite D call. The germline V and J ends were trimmed by 1 base and 1 base, with 4 bases remaining between them. Germline assignment: CDR1 SGHTA and CDR2 FQGTGA. The CDR3 is 14 residues long. The CDR3 DNA reads as TGTGCCAGCAGCTTAAGATGGAACACCGGGGAGCTGTTTTTT. Translating it yields CASSLRWNTGELFF.

The table lists this clone with a few counts. The sample holds other DNA sequences that translate to the same CDR3. The chain combines TRBV9 with TRBJ1-1; a weak D match, TRBD1 (6 bases). The length of the CDR3 is 13 residues. Trimming stripped 3 bases from V and 4 bases from J, with 10 bases between. Germline CDR1 reads SGDLS; CDR2 reads YYNGEE. The CDR3: CASSATGFTEAFF. The CDR3, as DNA: TGTGCCAGCAGCGCGACAGGTTTCACTGAAGCTTTCTTT.

J is TRBJ2-3 and V is TRBV6-5, with 10 bases identical to TRBD2. Germline V lookup: CDR1 MNHEY, CDR2 SVGAGI. J lost 6 bases, V lost 7 bases, and 7 bases had no gene match. This CDR3 comprises 14 residues. The CDR3 DNA sequence: TGTGCCAGCACTAGCGGGAGCAGGTCTGATACGCAGTATTTT. Amino acid sequence: CASTSGSRSDTQYF.

This chain joins TRBV29-1 and TRBJ2-1; 10 bases are shared with TRBD1. The V segment lost 6 bases and the J segment 10 bases; nucleotides outside the gene matches: 6. Germline V gives CDR1 SQVTM, CDR2 ANQGSEA. The CDR3 is 12 residues long. Written as DNA, the CDR3 is TGCAGCGTCGGGGACAGGGGTTACGAGCAGTTCTTC. It encodes CSVGDRGYEQFF.

A few counts support this clone. The sample has other DNA sequences that encode this CDR3 too. This chain joins TRBV2 and TRBJ1-1; 7 nucleotides match TRBD1. Unmatched junction bases numbered 1, after V lost 5 bases and J lost 1 base. Per germline, CDR1 SNHLY and CDR2 FYNNEI. The CDR3 is 13 amino acids. CDR3 DNA sequence: TGTGCCAGCAGTAGGACAGGGAACACTGAAGCTTTCTTT. Translation gives CASSRTGNTEAFF.

In its sample, this clone was seen a few times. The CDR3 here is CASSLNGYNSPLHF. Here the CDR3 DNA reads TGTGCCAGCAGCTTAAACGGATATAATTCACCCCTCCACTTT. The J gene is TRBJ1-6, the V gene TRBV7-9, with D uncertain. The germline gives CDR1 SEHNR, CDR2 FQNEAQ (reference sequence). The CDR3 consists of 14 residues. V lost 2 bases and J 4 bases, leaving 6 bases between the germline ends.

Turning to this clone: An end of the junction differs from the germline gene, which may be a read error. The rearrangement joins TRBV20-1 to TRBJ2-7; D is unresolved. Germline V CDR1 and CDR2: DFQATT, SNEGSKA (reference sequence). The CDR3 totals 11 residues. In DNA, the CDR3 is TGCAGTGCGGAGAGCCAATACGAGCAGTATTTC. Translation: CSAESQYEQYF.

The chain links TRBV7-2 to TRBJ2-5; 8 positions agree with TRBD2. From germline, CDR1 is SGHTA and CDR2 FQGNSA. Germline trimming cut 10 bases from V and 5 bases from J; bases unmatched to any gene: 12. This CDR3 comprises 14 residues. The CDR3 sequence is CATIPGGGRETQYF. Written as DNA, the CDR3 is TGTGCCACCATACCCGGGGGGGGTCGGGAGACCCAGTACTTC.

J is TRBJ2-3 and V is TRBV29-1, with TRBD2 as a possible D gene (5 bases). The V end was cut by 7 bases, the J end by 2 bases, with 13 bases between. Germline CDR1 SQVTM, CDR2 ANQGSEA. This CDR3 is 13 amino acids long. CDR3 region: CSAAPGTTDTQYF. For the CDR3, the DNA is TGCAGCGCCGCCCCGGGAACCACAGATACGCAGTATTTT.

This clone was recorded only once. V gene TRBV29-1 combines with J gene TRBJ2-5; the D is unclear. CDR1 SQVTM and CDR2 ANQGSEA come from the germline V gene. The CDR3 sequence is 14 residues long. Trimming pared 1 base from V and 3 bases from J, leaving 12 bases between. The CDR3 bases are TGCAGCGTTGAAGGACAACTGGCAAAAGAGACCCAGTACTTC. This gives the protein CSVEGQLAKETQYF.

V gene TRBV27 combines with J gene TRBJ1-4, with D unclear. The CDR3 is made up of 15 amino acids. Germline V gene sequence: CDR1 MNHEY, CDR2 SMNVEV (reference sequence). Trimming removed 1 base from V and 8 bases from J, with 14 bases in between. CDR3 in amino acids: CASSLWAPGGEKLFF. In DNA form, the CDR3 reads TGTGCCAGCAGTTTATGGGCGCCCGGCGGGGAAAAACTGTTTTTT.

The J gene is TRBJ2-2, the V gene TRBV9; D perhaps matches TRBD1 (5 bases). V lost 3 bases and J 1 base, leaving 10 bases between the germline ends. The CDR3 has 15 amino acids. The germline gives CDR1 SGDLS, CDR2 YYNGEE. CDR3 residues: CASSEGKLNTGELFF. CDR3 DNA sequence: TGTGCCAGCAGCGAGGGGAAACTGAACACCGGGGAGCTGTTTTTT.

The chain employs TRBV5-1 and TRBJ2-7; the D is unclear. The V end lost 4 bases, the J end lost 4 bases, and 12 bases lay between the germline ends. The germline CDR1 and CDR2 sequences are SGHRS and YFSETQ. This CDR3 contains 13 residues. In nucleotides, the CDR3 is TGCGCCAGCAGCCGTCCCACGGCTTACGAGCAGTACTTC. This codes for CASSRPTAYEQYF.

The chain is built from TRBV11-2 and TRBJ1-1; possibly TRBD1 for D (6 bases). CDR1 and CDR2 from the germline V gene are SGHAT and FQNNGV. V was pared by 1 base and J by 6 bases, with 18 bases between. This CDR3 is 16 amino acids long. CDR3 sequence reads: CASSLGHYRARPEAFF. Written as DNA, the CDR3 is TGTGCCAGCAGCTTAGGACACTACAGGGCACGCCCTGAAGCTTTCTTT.

The V and J genes are TRBV12-5 and TRBJ1-1; D is perhaps TRBD1 (5 bases). Trimming took 9 bases from V and 1 from J, leaving 30 bases between them. The CDR3 spans 19 residues. The germline V gene has CDR1 LGHNT and CDR2 FRNRAP. The CDR3 DNA reads as TGTGCTAGAAAAATTCAGGGTAAGACTCCCTTATGGAAGAACACTGAAGCTTTCTTT. Its translation is CARKIQGKTPLWKNTEAFF.

The chain employs TRBV9 and TRBJ2-7; TRBD2 is a possible D gene (6 bases). Germline CDR1 SGDLS, CDR2 YYNGEE. This CDR3 is 16 amino acids long. The V end lost 0 bases, the J end lost 2 bases, and 15 bases lay between the germline ends. CDR3 nucleotide sequence: TGTGCCAGCAGCGTAGGGGCTAGCGAAACACCCTACGAGCAGTACTTC. As protein: CASSVGASETPYEQYF.